One and the same sample provided the 5 T cell receptor beta chains below, sequenced in a study of shared clonotypes between healthy human individuals. Data came from immunoSEQ multiplex PCR; TCRdb stores just in-frame clones and leaves some out. Of 2 million to 3 million clones in the sample, around 90% were seen once. Sequencing input: naive CD4+ T cells sorted from blood. Subset given: CD45RA+ positively selected. The receptors here all came from a man between 18 and 35 years old in good health.

The chain joins TRBV13 to TRBJ2-2; 11 positions agree with TRBD2. From germline, CDR1 is PRHDT and CDR2 FYEKMQ (reference sequence). Trimming cost V 5 bases and J 5 bases; bases outside gene matches: 16. The CDR3 has 19 residues. CDR3 protein: CASSPHVTSGEFETGELFF. The CDR3 DNA is TGTGCCAGCAGCCCCCACGTGACTAGCGGGGAGTTCGAAACCGGGGAGCTGTTTTTT.

The chain has TRBV28 and TRBJ2-3, with D hard to call. Germline V gives CDR1 MDHEN, CDR2 SYDVKM. The germline V and J ends were trimmed by 4 bases and 6 bases, with 14 bases remaining between them. The CDR3 loop spans 14 amino acids. The CDR3 DNA reads TGTGCCAGCAGTTCAAGACACCCCCCGGATACGCAGTATTTT. This gives the protein CASSSRHPPDTQYF.

The rearrangement joins TRBV2 to TRBJ2-5, with TRBD2 matching 13 bases. The CDR3 runs to 16 residues. V lost 4 bases, J lost 5 bases, and 7 bases stayed unmatched. Germline V CDR1 and CDR2: SNHLY, FYNNEI. CDR3 in DNA: TGTGCCAGCAGTGGGTCCGTACTAGCGGGAGGGGAGACCCAGTACTTC. Its protein product is CASSGSVLAGGETQYF.

The rearrangement uses TRBV25-1 and TRBJ2-4, with 7 bases fitting TRBD1. This CDR3 has 16 amino acids. Germline values: CDR1 MGHDK, CDR2 SYGVNS. V lost 2 bases and J lost 5; bases outside the gene matches: 9. The CDR3 loop reads CASSEVNRGRENIQYF. CDR3 DNA: TGTGCCAGCAGTGAAGTCAACAGGGGCCGGGAAAACATTCAGTACTTC.

V usage is TRBV21-1 and J usage is TRBJ1-6; no check of the table's D call, TRBD1, against the DNA was made. TRBV21-1 has pseudogene status. This CDR3 spans 14 amino acids. In DNA form, the CDR3 reads TGTGCCAGCAGCAAGAGACAGGGAACGTTCGCCCTCCACTTT. Its translation: CASSKRQGTFALHF.